This TCR beta chain derives from a study of chemoradiotherapy in HPV16-positive cancers (dated by TCRdb to between 2021 and 2024). Regarding the complete study: Candidate HPV-specific T-cell clones and common TCR motifs were defined by functional T-cell assays performed on cells from two HPV16-positive patients. The study set out to ask whether T-cell immunity against the HPV oncoproteins E6 and E7 changes over the course of chemoradiotherapy and whether that immunity affects survival. The candidate HPV-specific TCRs and motifs were then tracked in TCR repertoires from more than 85 patients with HPV-related cancers. Overall study outcomes, separate from this receptor: Only a couple of HPV16-positive patients were used to derive the functional definition of HPV-specific T cells, and the survival association was reported for HPV16-positive patients. Improved recurrence-free survival in HPV16-positive patients was associated with expansion of HPV-responsive T cells during chemoradiotherapy. Expansion of candidate HPV-specific clones and E7-related TCR motifs was observed in the tumor microenvironment during treatment, whereas no such expansion was observed for non-HPV-specific T cells.

Library preparation was by the immunoSEQ multiplex PCR assay. What TCRdb holds here is the immuneACCESS table cut down to in-frame rearrangements. Part of the clones is not present; checked against another copy, under half of the missing clones reflect an unresolved V gene, and the others are unexplained. Here the sample has a few thousand clones; around 80% occur a single time. Approximately 10% of the sample comes from the top ten. Repertoires were sampled repeatedly over the course of chemoradiotherapy, so clonal expansion could be followed in the tumor microenvironment. For this clone: No cognate antigen has been identified for it. No base-level quality is on record; no much larger clone is a single base apart.

CDR1 and CDR2 are read off the germline V gene as MNHEY and SVGAGI. Including cysteine and phenylalanine, the CDR3 has 14 amino acids. The read is trimmed to its CDR3 DNA, 42 bases read in frame from base 1. V and J are truncated by 5 bases and 0 bases respectively, leaving an intervening sequence of 11 bases. The sample here was tumor tissue, taken from a patient who underwent chemoradiotherapy. The chain is assembled from TRBV6-5 and TRBJ2-7; TRBD1 is a possible D gene, resting on 6 matching bases. The source is a human donor with HPV-associated anogenital cancer. CDR3 protein: CASSGQMSSYEQYF. The nucleotide sequence reads TGTGCCAGCAGTGGACAGATGAGCTCCTACGAGCAGTACTTC.